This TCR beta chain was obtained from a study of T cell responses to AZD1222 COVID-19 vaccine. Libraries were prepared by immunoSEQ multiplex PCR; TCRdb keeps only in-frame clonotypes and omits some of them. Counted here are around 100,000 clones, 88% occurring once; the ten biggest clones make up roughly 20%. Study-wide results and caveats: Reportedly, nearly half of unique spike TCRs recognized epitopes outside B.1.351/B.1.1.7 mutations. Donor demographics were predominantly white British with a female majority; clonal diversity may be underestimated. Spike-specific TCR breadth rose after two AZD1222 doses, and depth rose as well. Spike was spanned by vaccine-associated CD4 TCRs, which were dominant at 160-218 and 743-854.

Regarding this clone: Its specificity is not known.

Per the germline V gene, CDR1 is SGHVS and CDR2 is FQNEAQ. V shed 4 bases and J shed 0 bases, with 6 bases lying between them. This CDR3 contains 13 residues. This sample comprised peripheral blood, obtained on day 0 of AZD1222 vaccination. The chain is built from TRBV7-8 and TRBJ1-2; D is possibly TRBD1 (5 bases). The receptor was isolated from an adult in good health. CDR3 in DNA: TGTGCCAGCAGCTGGACACCTAACTATGGCTACACCTTC. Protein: CASSWTPNYGYTF.